This T cell receptor beta chain was recorded in a study of shared clonotypes between healthy human individuals. Clones were read by immunoSEQ multiplex PCR, and TCRdb kept only the in-frame ones, dropping some. The sample records about 1.9 million clones, around 95% being singletons. V was pared by 5 bases and J by 7 bases, with 13 bases of the junction left unmatched. This CDR3 region has 16 residues. CDR1 MDHEN and CDR2 SYDVKM come from the germline V gene. The naive CD8 fraction comprised CD45RO-negative cells positively selected for CCR7 and excluded terminally differentiated effector memory CD45RA+ cells.

The receptor was derived from a man between 18 and 35 years old in good health. Some clones in this sample may be carry-over from other donors' samples. This chain uses TRBV28 with TRBJ2-1; TRBD2 matches at 8 bases. The sample taken for sequencing was naive CD8+ T cells from PBMCs. The CDR3 sequence is CASSTPTEREKNEQFF. DNA of the CDR3: TGTGCCAGCAGTACTCCGACTGAGCGGGAGAAAAATGAGCAGTTCTTC.